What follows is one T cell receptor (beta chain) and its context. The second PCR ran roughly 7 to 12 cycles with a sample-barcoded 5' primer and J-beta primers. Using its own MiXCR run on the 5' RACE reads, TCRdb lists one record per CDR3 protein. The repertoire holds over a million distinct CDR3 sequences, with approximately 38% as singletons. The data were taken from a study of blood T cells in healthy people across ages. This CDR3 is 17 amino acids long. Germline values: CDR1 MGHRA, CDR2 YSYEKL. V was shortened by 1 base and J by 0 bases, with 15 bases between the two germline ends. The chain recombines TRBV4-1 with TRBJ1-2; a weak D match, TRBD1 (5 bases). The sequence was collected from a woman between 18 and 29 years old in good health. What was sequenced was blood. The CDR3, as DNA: TGCGCCAGCAGCCAAGGGGCATTAACGGGGCCTAACTATGGCTACACCTTC. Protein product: CASSQGALTGPNYGYTF.